This T cell receptor (beta chain) was sequenced for a study of shared clonotypes between healthy human individuals. Findings of the study overall: Collection of samples was limited to blood; tissue repertoires likely differ.

The assay was run at deep level. Unsorted PBMC contributed approximately 0.3 ug DNA, approximately 30,000 T cell genomes, to each replicate PCR. Produced via immunoSEQ multiplex PCR; TCRdb's table is partial and in-frame only. The data contain around 530,000 clones, roughly four fifths of them singletons. Germline CDR1 SNHLY, CDR2 FYNNEI. V was trimmed by 7 bases and J by 0 bases, leaving 18 bases between them. The CDR3 consists of 16 residues. A remark on this clone: No antigen is known for it.

Input material: PBMCs. The sequence was obtained from a woman aged 40 to 50 in good health. Some clones in this sample may be carry-over from other donors' samples. The chain couples TRBV2 to TRBJ1-2; TRBD1 might be the D (5 bases). The CDR3 reads CASTQERQGTNYGYTF. Written as DNA, the CDR3 is TGTGCCAGCACCCAAGAGAGGCAGGGCACTAACTATGGCTACACCTTC.